This T cell receptor beta chain was found in a study of early stage breast cancer tumors. Here immunoSEQ multiplex PCR was the method, and the copy in TCRdb shows in-frame clones only, minus some. The table lists roughly 13,000 clones, approximately 81% of them singletons, with approximately 7.6% in the top ten. Points on this clone: Its antigen is undetermined.

Germline values: CDR1 SGHTA, CDR2 FQGNSA. This CDR3 is built from 15 residues. V gave up 5 bases and J gave up 5 bases, with 18 bases separating them. Notes on the study in general: Enriched TCRB sequences shared across patients were mostly commonly generated sequences.

This rearrangement joins TRBV7-2 to TRBJ1-1, with D possibly TRBD1 on 6 matching bases. The TCR originated in a person in their fifties with breast cancer. The source material was normal breast tissue next to the tumor. CDR3 loop: CASSARQAQGTEAFF. DNA of the CDR3: TGTGCCAGCAGCGCAAGACAGGCCCAGGGAACTGAAGCTTTCTTT.